This is a list of T cell receptor beta chains from one sample in a study of cytomegalovirus exposure and HLA in healthy donors. Clones were sequenced by immunoSEQ multiplex PCR, and TCRdb holds only the in-frame ones, with some missing. Of hundreds of thousands of clones in the sample, roughly 84% are singletons; the top ten hold under 0.85%. The sequencing sample was made of PBMCs. The receptors stem from a boy aged 2 to 10 in good health and CMV-seronegative. CDR3s include the opening cysteine and the closing phenylalanine or tryptophan. D genes are given only for firm matches. Some rows have no size entry. The others give once, few or many, or a class for an expanded clone.

TGTGCCTGGAGTGTACTTGGGGGGGGACAAGAGACCCAGTACTTC | CAWSVLGGGQETQYF | TRBJ2-5 | NA | TRBV30 | TRBD2
TGTGCCAGCAGCCCAACCCGGGACAGGGGCCACAATGAGCAGTTCTTC | CASSPTRDRGHNEQFF | TRBJ2-1 | NA | TRBV16 | TRBD1
TGTGCCAGTAGGAGCTCCACAGGTAGTAACACTGAAGCTTTCTTT | CASRSSTGSNTEAFF | TRBJ1-1 | NA | TRBV19 | NA
TGCAGCGTTGAAGGAAGCCGGGGGGGCCGCCAATACAATGAGCAGTTCTTC | CSVEGSRGGRQYNEQFF | TRBJ2-1 | once | TRBV29-1 | TRBD2
TGTGCCAGCAAGGACACTTACACCGGGGAGCTGTTTTTT | CASKDTYTGELFF | TRBJ2-2 | NA | TRBV19 | NA
TGTGCCAGCAGCTTGGGCAGATCGTACGAGCAGTACTTC | CASSLGRSYEQYF | TRBJ2-7 | few | TRBV5-6 | NA
TGTGCCAGCAGCGCTCGGACAGGGAACACTGAAGCTTTCTTT | CASSARTGNTEAFF | TRBJ1-1 | NA | TRBV14 | TRBD1
TGTGCCAGCAGCGCCGGGACAGGGCAGCACGAGCAGTACTTC | CASSAGTGQHEQYF | TRBJ2-7 | NA | TRBV5-4 | TRBD1
TGCGCCAGCAGCTTGAGCCCAGCAGGTCCAGAGACCCAGTACTTC | CASSLSPAGPETQYF | TRBJ2-5 | NA | TRBV5-1 | NA
TGTGCCAGCTCACCGAAAGGGGCCACTGAAGCTTTCTTT | CASSPKGATEAFF | TRBJ1-1 | NA | TRBV18 | NA
TGTGCCAGCAGCCCCCTAGGGGACAATGAGCAGTTCTTC | CASSPLGDNEQFF | TRBJ2-1 | NA | TRBV7-3 | NA